The 19 T cell receptor beta chains listed next were all sequenced from one sample in a study of STAT5B mutations in CD4+ large granular lymphocyte leukemia. Sequenced by immunoSEQ multiplex PCR; TCRdb stores in-frame clones only, minus some. The sample holds approximately 31,000 clones, 74% seen once. The sequenced material came from CD4+ T cells from blood buffy coats. Source of these receptors: a human donor in good health.

This clone came up once. The V call is TRBV4-1, the J call TRBJ2-5; D remains unclear. Trimming pared 2 bases from V and 1 base from J, leaving 8 bases between. This CDR3 is 14 amino acids long. The V gene's germline CDR1 is MGHRA and CDR2 YSYEKL. Here the CDR3 reads CASSQTVFQETQYF. The CDR3 nucleotides are TGCGCCAGCAGCCAAACAGTCTTCCAAGAGACCCAGTACTTC.

The chain combines TRBV7-5 with TRBJ2-7; no DNA check was done on the table's D call, TRBD1. TRBV7-5 corresponds to a pseudogene. The CDR3 is made up of 17 amino acids. The CDR3 nucleotides read TGTGTCAGAAGCTCAGGACAGGTCCAACCGAGGGCCTACGAGCAGTACGTC. Translation gives CVRSSGQVQPRAYEQYV.

The chain combines TRBV19 with TRBJ1-2, with D perhaps TRBD1 (5 bases). The germline gives CDR1 LNHDA, CDR2 SQIVND (reference sequence). Between the trimmed V and J ends, which lost 4 bases and 2 bases, there was a span of 14 bases. This CDR3 region has 15 residues. CDR3 nucleotide sequence: TGTGCCAGTAGTAAAGCTCCCAGGGACAACTATGGCTACACCTTC. Translating it yields CASSKAPRDNYGYTF.

The chain joins TRBV5-4 to TRBJ1-2; 7 bases are a match to TRBD1. Looked up from germline, CDR1 is SGHNT and CDR2 is YYREEE (reference sequence). This CDR3 has 15 amino acids. V was clipped by 4 bases and J by 7 bases; unmatched bases: 13. CDR3 DNA sequence: TGTGCCAGCAGCCTTAAGACAGGGCGAAGTGGTGGCTACACCTTC. It encodes CASSLKTGRSGGYTF.

The rearrangement joins TRBV18 to TRBJ2-2; D call uncertain. Trimming removed 4 bases at V and 0 bases at J, with 6 bases between. The germline CDR1 and CDR2 sequences are KGHSH and LQKENI. CDR3 size: 14 residues. CDR3 protein: CASSRGPNTGELFF. The CDR3 DNA reads TGTGCCAGCTCACGTGGGCCGAACACCGGGGAGCTGTTTTTT.

This sequence joins TRBV12-5 and TRBJ1-2, with 7 bases lining up with TRBD1. J was trimmed by 8 bases and V by 1 base; bases with no gene match: 4. Per the germline V gene, CDR1 is LGHNT and CDR2 is FRNRAP. This CDR3 has 13 residues. CDR3 residues: CASGLGQGGGYTF. In DNA, the CDR3 is TGTGCTAGTGGTTTGGGACAGGGAGGAGGCTACACCTTC.

The chain carries TRBV28 and TRBJ1-2; 9 bases fit TRBD1. CDR3 length equals 19 residues. Looked up from germline, CDR1 is MDHEN and CDR2 is SYDVKM. The V and J ends lost 5 bases and 5 bases, in that order; junction bases with no gene match: 21. CDR3 bases: TGTGCCAGCAGTCCATATTTACCCTATCCGGGACAGGGAGAATATGGCTACACCTTC. The encoded protein is CASSPYLPYPGQGEYGYTF.

This rearrangement joins TRBV18 to TRBJ2-1; tentative D call: TRBD2 (5 bases). The CDR3 sequence is 14 residues long. Trimming shortened V by 3 bases and J by 8 bases, and 14 bases separated the two germline ends. Looked up from germline, CDR1 is KGHSH and CDR2 is LQKENI. The CDR3 loop is CASSPQDFGDEQFF. DNA for the CDR3: TGTGCCAGCTCACCCCAGGACTTCGGCGATGAGCAGTTCTTC.

This chain uses TRBV11-3 with TRBJ1-1; TRBD1 matches at 7 bases. V trimming: 5 bases; J trimming: 5 bases; junction bases outside the gene matches: 8. The germline CDR1 and CDR2 sequences are SGHNT and YENEEA. The CDR3 has 14 amino acids. Here the CDR3 reads CASSIQGYGTEAFF. The CDR3 DNA sequence: TGTGCCAGCAGCATACAGGGGTATGGGACTGAAGCTTTCTTT.

The chain combines TRBV6-1 with TRBJ1-5; weak D call: TRBD1 (5 bases). CDR3 length: 13 amino acids. Between the trimmed V and J ends, which lost 1 base and 13 bases, there was a span of 14 bases. Germline V gives CDR1 MNHNS, CDR2 SASEGT. The CDR3 coding sequence is TGTGCCAGCAGTGAAGGGGCTGGGACTCCTCAGCATTTT. It encodes CASSEGAGTPQHF.

The chain employs TRBV18 and TRBJ1-1; unclear D gene. The CDR3 consists of 13 residues. Germline-derived CDR1 and CDR2 are KGHSH and LQKENI. The germline V and J ends were trimmed by 0 bases and 7 bases, with 9 bases remaining between them. CDR3 residues: CASSPPEGLEAFF. The CDR3, as DNA: TGTGCCAGCTCACCACCGGAAGGGCTTGAAGCTTTCTTT.

The chain is built from TRBV5-1 and TRBJ2-1; 7 bases are a match to TRBD1. V lost 6 bases and J lost 5; bases outside the gene matches: 14. The CDR3 has 16 amino acids. The germline V gene encodes CDR1 SGHRS and CDR2 YFSETQ. The CDR3 loop is CASNALGTASHNEQFF. The CDR3, as DNA: TGCGCCAGCAACGCGTTGGGGACAGCATCTCACAATGAGCAGTTCTTC.

This clone has just one count. The V and J genes are TRBV7-2 and TRBJ2-3; 11 nucleotides line up with TRBD2. The junction had 7 bases not matched to a gene; V was cut back by 6 bases and J by 5 bases. This CDR3 has 15 amino acids. In germline, CDR1 is SGHTA, CDR2 FQGNSA. In DNA form, the CDR3 reads TGTGCCAGCAGTCATAGCGGGGGGGCCGAAGATACGCAGTATTTT. Its translation: CASSHSGGAEDTQYF.

Worth noting for this clone: The junction differs from germline at one of its ends, possibly a read error. The chain carries TRBV4-2 and TRBJ2-3, with D possibly matching TRBD2 (6 bases). Germline lookup yields CDR1 LGHNA and CDR2 YNFKEQ. The CDR3 covers 14 residues. The CDR3 bases are TGTGCCAGCAGCCAAGCATTGGCGGAGGGCCGAGGGGATTTT. This encodes CASSQALAEGRGDF.

This chain connects TRBV28 to TRBJ1-2, with 7 bases that match TRBD1. The V and J ends lost 6 bases and 7 bases, in that order; junction bases with no gene match: 17. Germline V gene sequence: CDR1 MDHEN, CDR2 SYDVKM. The CDR3 totals 16 residues. CDR3 sequence: CASRTPATGNDGGYTF. The CDR3 DNA is TGTGCCAGCAGAACCCCTGCGACAGGGAATGACGGTGGCTACACCTTC.

The chain is built from TRBV28 and TRBJ1-2; 7 bases map to TRBD1. The CDR3 loop spans 15 amino acids. V was pared by 1 base and J by 6 bases, with 8 bases of the junction left unmatched. CDR1 and CDR2 (germline): MDHEN, SYDVKM. CDR3 DNA: TGTGCCAGCAGTTTATCCTCGACAGGGATCAATGGCTACACCTTC. Its translation: CASSLSSTGINGYTF.

The CDR3 DNA sequence: TGTGCCAGCAAGGAGCGGGGGGGCCTGAGCGGGGAGCTGTTTTTT. This encodes CASKERGGLSGELFF. The rearrangement links TRBV5-4 to TRBJ2-2; 10 nucleotides match TRBD2. CDR1 SGHNT and CDR2 YYREEE come from the germline V gene (reference sequence). The CDR3 runs to 15 residues. Losses at the gene ends were 6 bases for V and 7 bases for J; bases not matched to a gene: 9.

The chain is built from TRBV5-1 and TRBJ2-2; 9 nucleotides agree with TRBD2. CDR3 length: 16 amino acids. Germline V lookup: CDR1 SGHRS, CDR2 YFSETQ. V shed 2 bases and J 4 bases; nucleotides not matched to a gene: 6. CDR3 sequence (DNA): TGCGCCAGCAGCTTCGGCGGGAGGGCCGCCACCGGGGAGCTGTTTTTT. It codes for CASSFGGRAATGELFF. The variable domain in full, with the rest retrieved from reference TRBV5-1 and TRBJ2-2, is KAGVTQTPRYLIKTRGQQVTLSCSPISGHRSVSWYQQTPGQGLQFLFEYFSETQRNKGNFPGRFSGRQFSNSRSEMNVSTLELGDSALYLCASSFGGRAATGELFFGEGSRLTVL.

The chain joins TRBV14 to TRBJ2-5; D gene unclear. CDR1 and CDR2 (germline): SGHDN, FVKESK. The CDR3 extends over 11 amino acids. Trimming cost V 1 base and J 14 bases, with 11 bases left between them. This CDR3 is CASSQGVRAYF. The CDR3 DNA follows: TGTGCCAGCAGCCAAGGTGTTAGGGCTTACTTC.